These 10 T cell receptor beta chains were sequenced from one sample in a study of cytomegalovirus exposure and HLA in healthy donors. Using immunoSEQ multiplex PCR, the repertoire was profiled, and TCRdb retains in-frame clones only, with some absent. This table has roughly 220,000 clones, 80% to 85% appearing once. The source material was PBMCs. These receptor sequences come from a woman aged 25 to 39 in good health and CMV-seropositive.

V is TRBV11-2 and J is TRBJ1-1, with 8 bases that match TRBD1. Per the germline V gene, CDR1 is SGHAT and CDR2 is FQNNGV. After removal of 5 bases from V and 1 base from J, the junction contained 3 bases not matched to a gene. The CDR3 is 14 amino acids. CDR3: CASSLGTGNTEAFF. CDR3 nucleotide sequence: TGTGCCAGCAGCCTCGGGACAGGGAACACTGAAGCTTTCTTT.

The sample holds one count of this clone. This chain joins TRBV5-6 and TRBJ2-5; 11 bases are a match to TRBD2. This CDR3 spans 15 amino acids. Germline assignment: CDR1 SGHDT and CDR2 YYEEEE. The junction had 2 bases not matched to a gene; V was cut back by 0 bases and J by 4 bases. The CDR3 nucleotides are TGTGCCAGCAGCTTGGGTCTAGCGGGAGGAGAGACCCAGTACTTC. Protein product: CASSLGLAGGETQYF.

The CDR3 spells CASSPGGGAMNTEAFF. CDR3 nucleotides: TGTGCCAGCAGCCCCGGCGGTGGAGCCATGAACACTGAAGCTTTCTTT. The rearrangement joins TRBV5-4 to TRBJ1-1; D is undetermined. CDR1 and CDR2 from the germline V gene are SGHNT and YYREEE (reference sequence). V shed 4 bases and J shed 0 bases, with 16 bases lying between them. The CDR3 length is 16 residues.

The chain recombines TRBV5-1 with TRBJ1-2; TRBD1 aligns across 9 bases. The junction had 9 bases not matched to a gene; V was cut back by 6 bases and J by 6 bases. The germline gives CDR1 SGHRS, CDR2 YFSETQ. CDR3 length: 14 amino acids. The CDR3 protein is CASKSQGAVDGYTF. The CDR3 nucleotides read TGCGCCAGCAAATCACAGGGGGCAGTTGATGGCTACACCTTC.

The chain has TRBV27 and TRBJ2-5; 10 nucleotides match TRBD2. CDR3 length equals 18 residues. The junction had 20 bases not matched to a gene; V was cut back by 3 bases and J by 10 bases. CDR1 is MNHEY, CDR2 SMNVEV, per germline (reference sequence). CDR3 in amino acids: CASSFSALAGVTPGDQYF. Here the CDR3 DNA reads TGTGCCAGCAGTTTCTCCGCCCTAGCGGGAGTAACCCCAGGGGACCAGTACTTC.

V usage is TRBV5-1 and J usage is TRBJ1-5; a weak D match, TRBD1 (5 bases). Trimming pared 4 bases from V and 0 bases from J, leaving 8 bases between. The CDR3 runs 14 residues. Germline CDR1 is SGHRS and CDR2 is YFSETQ. The CDR3 reads CASSMGTSNQPQHF. CDR3 coding DNA: TGCGCCAGCAGCATGGGGACTAGCAATCAGCCCCAGCATTTT.

This clone was seen many times. The genes are TRBV15 and TRBJ1-5, with D possibly TRBD1 on 5 matching bases. The CDR3 consists of 15 residues. Per germline, CDR1 LNHNV and CDR2 YYDKDF (reference sequence). V lost 0 bases to trimming and J lost 5 bases, with 11 bases between them. This chain's CDR3 is CATSRDTGGYQPQHF. The CDR3 nucleotides read TGTGCCACCAGCAGAGATACTGGGGGATATCAGCCCCAGCATTTT.

V and J are TRBV6-5 and TRBJ1-2, with 9 positions matching TRBD1. V gave up 0 bases and J gave up 4 bases; unmatched junction bases: 6. This CDR3 has 16 amino acids. Germline V gives CDR1 MNHEY, CDR2 SVGAGI. The CDR3 loop reads CASSYSSGQGFYGYTF. The CDR3, as DNA: TGTGCCAGCAGTTACTCGTCCGGACAGGGGTTCTATGGCTACACCTTC.

The V and J genes are TRBV27 and TRBJ1-4; D gene ambiguous. CDR3 length: 15 amino acids. CDR1 and CDR2 from the germline V gene are MNHEY and SMNVEV (reference sequence). V was pared by 8 bases and J by 8 bases, with 21 bases between. The CDR3 DNA reads TGTGCCAGCGGCAGACTCAGAGACATTAGGGAAAAACTGTTTTTT. This sequence encodes CASGRLRDIREKLFF.

V is TRBV4-1 and J is TRBJ2-1, with D possibly TRBD2 on 6 matching bases. The CDR3 totals 16 residues. V lost 0 bases to trimming and J lost 2 bases, with 11 bases between them. Germline lookup yields CDR1 MGHRA and CDR2 YSYEKL. The CDR3 loop is CASSQESGEAYNEQFF. CDR3 in DNA: TGCGCCAGCAGCCAAGAGTCGGGAGAGGCCTACAATGAGCAGTTCTTC.